This T cell receptor beta chain was sequenced during a study of T cells in Graves' hyperthyroidism and ophthalmopathy. Stable Graves' hyperthyroidism meant no ophthalmopathy progression within 18 months. Subjects aged 18 to 65 presented with newly diagnosed hyperthyroidism of less than 2 months' duration. CDR1 and CDR2 from the germline V gene are MDHEN and SYDVKM. The ends were cut back, 3 bases at V and 2 bases at J, with 11 bases in the middle. The CDR3 runs to 14 residues. Template material for amplifying TCR beta CDR3 regions consisted of RNA transcripts. The study used the HTBI primer set for a first-round RT-PCR of the TCR CDR3. In TCRdb, the multiplex PCR reads were re-called with MiXCR into one record per CDR3 protein. The table records 350,000 to 500,000 distinct CDR3 sequences, roughly 13% of them present only once. This clonotype was found many times.

The clonotype comes from a woman under 30 with Graves' hyperthyroidism. Specimen: blood. The gene calls are TRBV28 and TRBJ2-7; D is unresolved. The CDR3 DNA reads as TGTGCCAGCAGTTTTGCGACCAGACCCTACGAGCAGTACTTC. Translated: CASSFATRPYEQYF.